A single sample gave rise to the 11 T cell receptor beta chains below, sequenced in a study of tumor-infiltrating lymphocytes in primary liver carcinoma. Constant-region priming of about 0.5 ug total RNA yielded TCR beta cDNA. Library construction for TCR beta comprised three nested multiplex PCR rounds performed with slightly modified ARM-PCR. TRBV1-TRBV30 forward and Cbeta reverse primers drove the first two roughly 10-cycle rounds. MiXCR, applied by TCRdb to the multiplex PCR reads, yields one record per CDR3 protein. The table shows about 92,000 distinct CDR3 sequences, with just over 65% occurring only once. Unsorted bulk tissue (roughly 19-31 mg) underwent RNA and DNA co-extraction. Sequencing was carried out using tumor-adjacent normal liver tissue. The receptors come from a man aged 35-49 years with primary liver carcinoma and hepatitis B virus infection.

This clonotype was recorded a few times. A much larger clone is a single base away; this may be a read error. The chain has TRBV6-5 and TRBJ2-7, with D possibly matching TRBD2 (6 bases). The CDR3 runs to 18 residues. The germline V and J ends were trimmed by 2 bases and 2 bases, with 22 bases remaining between them. Germline V gene data show CDR1 as MNHEY and CDR2 as SVGAGI. The CDR3 sequence is CASSYGWGTAGDTYEQYF. The CDR3 DNA reads as TGTGCCAGCAGTTACGGGTGGGGCACAGCGGGTGATACCTACGAGCAGTACTTC.

In regard to this clonotype: The missing conserved phenylalanine or tryptophan at the end of this CDR3 makes a read error likely. This chain joins TRBV5-6 and TRBJ2-4; TRBD2 agrees at 9 bases. Trimming took 0 bases from V and 6 from J; bases not matched to a gene: 4. This CDR3 comprises 15 residues. CDR1 SGHDT and CDR2 YYEEEE come from the germline V gene. In DNA, the CDR3 is TGTGCCAGCAGCTTGGAAGCGGGGGGCACAAACATTCAGTACTAT. This encodes CASSLEAGGTNIQYY.

This clonotype was detected ten times or more. The genes are TRBV12-3 or TRBV12-4 and TRBJ2-1; possibly TRBD1 for D (7 bases). The V gene lost 6 bases and the J gene lost 5 bases, with 20 bases spanning the gap. This CDR3 contains 16 residues. DNA for the CDR3: TGTGCCAGCAGCTGGGCTGGAGGGGGCTGGAACAATGAGCAGTTCTTC. Residues: CASSWAGGGWNNEQFF.

This clonotype was counted many times. The rearrangement uses TRBV29-1 and TRBJ2-7; D uncertain. V was pared by 7 bases and J by 0 bases, with 10 bases between. The germline gives CDR1 SQVTM, CDR2 ANQGSEA. CDR3 length equals 12 residues. The CDR3 DNA follows: TGCAGCGCCAAAGGCAACTCCTACGAGCAGTACTTC. Its protein is CSAKGNSYEQYF.

With regard to this clonotype: At one end, the junction sequence differs from germline, possibly due to a read error. CDR3 DNA: TGTGCCAACAGTACCCCCAGGGAGACCCAGTGCTTC. It translates to CANSTPRETQCF. The V and J genes are TRBV12-3 or TRBV12-4 and TRBJ2-5, with D perhaps given as TRBD1 or TRBD2 (5 bases each). CDR3 length: 12 residues.

Details on this clonotype: At one of its ends the junction is not consistent with the germline gene, which may arise from a read error. This rearrangement joins TRBV11-2 to TRBJ1-2, with D unclear. The germline CDR1 and CDR2 sequences are SGHAT and FQNNGV. The CDR3 extends over 15 amino acids. CDR3 amino acids: CARSLEAVENYGYTF. CDR3 sequence (DNA): TGTGCCAGAAGCTTAGAGGCAGTCGAAAACTATGGCTACACCTTC.

Points on this clonotype: The conserved phenylalanine or tryptophan is not found at the CDR3 terminus, so this likely reflects a read error. The DNA is left out, because the CDR3 cannot be placed on it with certainty; the CDR3 is given as TCRdb lists it. V is TRBV11-2 and J is TRBJ2-7; the tabulated D call, TRBD1, remains unverified against the DNA. The CDR3 comprises 16 residues, both ends counted. Germline V gives CDR1 SGHAT, CDR2 FQNNGV. The CDR3 loop reads CASSLDPGDGIYEQYI.

On this clonotype itself: A much larger clone differs from this one at a single base, so this may be a read error. V usage is TRBV30 and J usage is TRBJ1-1, with D hard to call. The V end lost 8 bases, the J end lost 9 bases, and 7 bases lay between the germline ends. Germline V gene sequence: CDR1 GTSNPN, CDR2 SVGIG (reference sequence). This CDR3 spans 8 amino acids. The CDR3 nucleotides are TGTGCCAGGGCCAAAGCTTTCTTT. Its protein is CARAKAFF.

This clonotype was counted at least ten times. The CDR3: CASSLDRWAGNEQFF. CDR3 coding DNA: TGTGCCAGCAGCTTAGATCGTTGGGCGGGCAATGAGCAGTTCTTC. This rearrangement joins TRBV11-2 to TRBJ2-1; D is perhaps TRBD2 (5 bases). CDR3 size: 15 residues. Germline V CDR1 and CDR2: SGHAT, FQNNGV. V was pared by 0 bases and J by 6 bases, with 12 bases between.

The chain uses TRBV28 and TRBJ1-6; perhaps TRBD1 as D (6 bases). CDR3 length: 16 residues. Germline V gene sequence: CDR1 MDHEN, CDR2 SYDVKM. V dropped 5 bases and J dropped 8 bases, with 19 bases sitting between them. The chain's CDR3 is CASSPPPGHGDSPLHF. CDR3 coding DNA: TGTGCCAGCAGTCCTCCCCCGGGACATGGTGATTCACCCCTCCACTTT.

This clonotype is classed as medium-sized. The gene calls are TRBV12-3 or TRBV12-4 and TRBJ1-1, with 7 positions matching TRBD1. The V and J ends lost 5 bases and 5 bases, in that order; junction bases with no gene match: 5. The CDR3 extends over 13 amino acids. The CDR3 nucleotides read TGTGCCAGCAGTGTGACAGGGTTGACTGAAGCTTTCTTT. Protein sequence: CASSVTGLTEAFF.